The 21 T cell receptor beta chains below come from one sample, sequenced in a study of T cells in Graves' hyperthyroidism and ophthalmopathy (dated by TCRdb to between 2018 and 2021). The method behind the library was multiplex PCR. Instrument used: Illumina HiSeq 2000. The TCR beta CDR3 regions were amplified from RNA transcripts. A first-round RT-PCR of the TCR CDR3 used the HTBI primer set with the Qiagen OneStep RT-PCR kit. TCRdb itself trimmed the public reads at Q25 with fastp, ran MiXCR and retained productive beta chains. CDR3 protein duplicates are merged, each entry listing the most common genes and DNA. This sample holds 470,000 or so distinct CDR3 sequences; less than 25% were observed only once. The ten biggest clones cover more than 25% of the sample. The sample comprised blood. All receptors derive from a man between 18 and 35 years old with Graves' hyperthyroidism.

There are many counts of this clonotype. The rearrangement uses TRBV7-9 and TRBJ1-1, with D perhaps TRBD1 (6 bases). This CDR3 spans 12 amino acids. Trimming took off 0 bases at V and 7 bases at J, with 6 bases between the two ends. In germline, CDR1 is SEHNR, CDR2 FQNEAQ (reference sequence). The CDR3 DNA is TGTGCCAGCAGCTTAGCGGACAGTGAAGCTTTCTTT. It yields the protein CASSLADSEAFF.

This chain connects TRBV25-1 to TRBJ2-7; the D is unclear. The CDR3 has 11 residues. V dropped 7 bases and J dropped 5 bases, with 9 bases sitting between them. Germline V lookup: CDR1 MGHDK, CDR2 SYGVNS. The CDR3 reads CASTSRHEQYF. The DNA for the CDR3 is TGTGCCAGCACGAGTCGACACGAGCAGTACTTC.

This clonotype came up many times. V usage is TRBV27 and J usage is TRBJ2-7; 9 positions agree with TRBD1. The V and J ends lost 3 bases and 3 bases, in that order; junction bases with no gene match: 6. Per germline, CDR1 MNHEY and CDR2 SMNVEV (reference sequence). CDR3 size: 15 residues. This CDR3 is CASSFSGTGYYEQYF. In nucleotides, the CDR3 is TGTGCCAGCAGTTTCTCCGGGACAGGGTACTACGAGCAGTACTTC.

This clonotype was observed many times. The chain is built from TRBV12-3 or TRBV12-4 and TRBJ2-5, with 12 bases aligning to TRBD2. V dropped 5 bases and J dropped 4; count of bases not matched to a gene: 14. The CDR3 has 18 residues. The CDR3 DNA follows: TGTGCCAGCAGTCCTGGACTAGCGGGGCAACCTTACGCAGAGACCCAGTACTTC. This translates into CASSPGLAGQPYAETQYF.

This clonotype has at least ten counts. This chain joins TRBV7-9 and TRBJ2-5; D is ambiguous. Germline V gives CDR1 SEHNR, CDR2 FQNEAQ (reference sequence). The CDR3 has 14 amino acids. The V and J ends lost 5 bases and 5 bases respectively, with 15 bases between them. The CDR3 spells CASSPSRRVETQYF. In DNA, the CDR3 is TGTGCCAGCAGCCCCAGTCGCCGGGTTGAGACCCAGTACTTC.

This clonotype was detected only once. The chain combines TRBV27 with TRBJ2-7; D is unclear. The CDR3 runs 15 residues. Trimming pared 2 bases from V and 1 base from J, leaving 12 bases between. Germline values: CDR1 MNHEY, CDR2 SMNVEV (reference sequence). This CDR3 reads CASSLKWQYSYEQYF. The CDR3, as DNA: TGTGCCAGCAGTTTAAAGTGGCAATATTCCTACGAGCAGTACTTC.

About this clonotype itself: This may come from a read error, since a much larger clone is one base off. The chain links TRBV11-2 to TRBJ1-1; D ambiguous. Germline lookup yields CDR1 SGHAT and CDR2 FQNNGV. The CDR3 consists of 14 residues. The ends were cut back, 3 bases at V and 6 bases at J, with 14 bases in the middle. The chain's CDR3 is CASSFLIYNSEAFF. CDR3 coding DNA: TGTGCCAGCAGCTTCCTGATTTACAACTCTGAAGCTTTCTTT.

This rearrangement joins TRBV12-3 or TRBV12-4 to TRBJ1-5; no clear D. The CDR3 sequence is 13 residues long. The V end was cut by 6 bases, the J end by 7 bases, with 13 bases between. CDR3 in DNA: TGTGCCAGCAGCCAAAGTGGGTACCAGCCCCAGCATTTT. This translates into CASSQSGYQPQHF.

The CDR3 bases are TGTGCCAGCAGTTACTCGACGGGTGCTTTTGGGGCGTCCGGGGAGCTGTTTTTT. Translation: CASSYSTGAFGASGELFF. This chain connects TRBV6-2 or TRBV6-3 to TRBJ2-2; a weak D match, TRBD1 (5 bases). The germline V gene encodes CDR1 MNHEY and CDR2 SVGEGT. The CDR3 extends over 18 amino acids. Trimming left V 0 bases short and J 6 bases short, with 20 bases between.

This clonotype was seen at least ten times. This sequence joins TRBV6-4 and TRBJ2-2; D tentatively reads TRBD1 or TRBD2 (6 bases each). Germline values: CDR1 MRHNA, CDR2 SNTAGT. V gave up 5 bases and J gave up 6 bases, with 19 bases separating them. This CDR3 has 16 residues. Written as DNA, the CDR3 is TGTGCCAGCAGTCAGGGACACGGGGGCTTCGCCGGGGAGCTGTTTTTT. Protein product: CASSQGHGGFAGELFF.

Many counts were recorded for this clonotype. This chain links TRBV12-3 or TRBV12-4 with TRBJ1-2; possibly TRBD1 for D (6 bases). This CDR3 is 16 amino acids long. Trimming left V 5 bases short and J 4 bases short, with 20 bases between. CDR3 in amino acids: CASSARHPTGIYGYTF. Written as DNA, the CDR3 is TGTGCCAGCAGTGCTAGACACCCAACAGGGATCTATGGCTACACCTTC.

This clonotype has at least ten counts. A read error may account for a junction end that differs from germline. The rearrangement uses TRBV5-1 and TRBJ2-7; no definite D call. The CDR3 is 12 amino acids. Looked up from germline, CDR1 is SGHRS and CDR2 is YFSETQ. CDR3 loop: CASSPPSYEQYF. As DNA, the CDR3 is TGTGCCAGCAGCCCCCCTTCCTACGAGCAGTACTTC.

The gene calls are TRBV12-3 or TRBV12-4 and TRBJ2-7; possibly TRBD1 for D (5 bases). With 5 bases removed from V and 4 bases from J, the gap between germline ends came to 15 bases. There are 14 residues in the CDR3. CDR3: CASSPTEGSYEQYF. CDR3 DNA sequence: TGTGCCAGCAGTCCGACAGAAGGGTCATACGAGCAGTACTTC.

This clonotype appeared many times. The CDR3 loop is CASSTFTLDRAGYTF. In DNA, the CDR3 is TGTGCCAGCAGTACATTCACCCTCGACAGGGCTGGCTACACCTTC. The V call is TRBV28, the J call TRBJ1-2; the match to TRBD1 covers 7 bases. V shed 5 bases, J shed 7 bases, and the junction held 13 bases outside the gene matches. The CDR3 length is 15 residues. CDR1 and CDR2 (germline): MDHEN, SYDVKM.

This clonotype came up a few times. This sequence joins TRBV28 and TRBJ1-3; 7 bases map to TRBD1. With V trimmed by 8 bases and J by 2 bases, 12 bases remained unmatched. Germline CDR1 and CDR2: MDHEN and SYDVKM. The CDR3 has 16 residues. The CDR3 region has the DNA TGTGCCAGCGGCTCCGGTGGGACAGTCACTGGAAACACCATATATTTT. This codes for CASGSGGTVTGNTIYF.

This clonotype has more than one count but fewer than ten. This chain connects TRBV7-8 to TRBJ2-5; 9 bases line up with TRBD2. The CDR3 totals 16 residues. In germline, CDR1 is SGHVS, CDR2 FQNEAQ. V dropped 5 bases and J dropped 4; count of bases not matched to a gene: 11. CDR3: CASSHLAGAMRETQYF. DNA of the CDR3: TGTGCCAGCAGCCACTTAGCGGGGGCGATGAGAGAGACCCAGTACTTC.

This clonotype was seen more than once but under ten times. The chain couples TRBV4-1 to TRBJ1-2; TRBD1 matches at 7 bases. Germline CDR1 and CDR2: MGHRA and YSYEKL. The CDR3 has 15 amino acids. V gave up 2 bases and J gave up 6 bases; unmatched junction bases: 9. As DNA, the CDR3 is TGCGCCAGCAGCCAACGGGACAGTCTCCCACATGGCTACACCTTC. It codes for CASSQRDSLPHGYTF.

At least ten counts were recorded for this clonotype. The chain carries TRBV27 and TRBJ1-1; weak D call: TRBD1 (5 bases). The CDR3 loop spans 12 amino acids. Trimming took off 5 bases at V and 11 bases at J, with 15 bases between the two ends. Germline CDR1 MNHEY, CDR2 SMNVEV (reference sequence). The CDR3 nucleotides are TGTGCCAGCAGTGGAGTCGGGGGTGGCGCTTTCTTT. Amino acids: CASSGVGGGAFF.

CDR3 DNA: TGTGCCAGCAGTGAACTGGGGGGCGCTAACTATGGCTACACCTTC. Amino acids: CASSELGGANYGYTF. The chain recombines TRBV6-1 with TRBJ1-2, with D possibly matching TRBD1 (6 bases). Trimming cost V 2 bases and J 0 bases, with 10 bases left between them. Germline V gene data show CDR1 as MNHNS and CDR2 as SASEGT. The CDR3 consists of 15 residues.

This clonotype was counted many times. CDR3: CASSPTNRTGAQYF. In DNA, the CDR3 is TGTGCCAGCAGTCCAACCAATCGAACAGGGGCCCAGTACTTC. The chain has TRBV12-3 or TRBV12-4 and TRBJ2-5, with 7 bases lining up with TRBD1. The CDR3 loop spans 14 amino acids. V dropped 5 bases and J dropped 9; count of bases not matched to a gene: 12.

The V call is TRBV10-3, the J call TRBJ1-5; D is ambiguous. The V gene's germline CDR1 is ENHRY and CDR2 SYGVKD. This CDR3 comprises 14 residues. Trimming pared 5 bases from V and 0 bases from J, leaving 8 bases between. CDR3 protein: CAISPDISNQPQHF. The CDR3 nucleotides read TGTGCCATCAGTCCTGACATTAGCAATCAGCCCCAGCATTTT.